Included here is one T cell receptor beta chain sequence, with context. The CDR3 is 14 residues long. Per germline, CDR1 DFQATT and CDR2 SNEGSKA (reference sequence). These data are taken from a study of T-cell reconstitution after alpha-beta-depleted transplantation in children. A library of TCRbeta sequences, prepared with unique molecular identifiers, was generated. TCRdb fed the PCR reads into MiXCR, producing one record per CDR3 protein. In the table there are about 370,000 distinct CDR3 sequences, roughly 20% of which are singletons. The TCR was taken from a human donor who donated a stem cell graft to a child with acute myeloid leukemia. The source material was PBMCs from the stem cell graft donor, sampled from the stem cell graft. V usage is TRBV20-1 and J usage is TRBJ2-7, with D perhaps TRBD2 (6 bases). Written as DNA, the CDR3 is TGCAGCGCTCCATCCCAGCGGGTATCCTACGAGCAGTACTTC. It codes for CSAPSQRVSYEQYF.